This TCR beta chain was sequenced during a study of early T cells in non-severe SARS-CoV-2 infection. Study summary: Unpaired chains resulted from sequencing bulk RNA of unsorted whole blood.

The CDR3 spans 15 residues. Unique molecular identifier tags were affixed to discrete cDNA molecules. One entry per CDR3 protein, called by TCRdb with MiXCR from the 5' RACE reads. The sample has about 34,000 distinct CDR3 sequences, about 5.7% seen once. About this clonotype itself: The antigen is undetermined.

Study-wide findings and caveats: VDJdb matching skewed toward anti-spike CD8 responses, missing private and CD4 specificities.

The chain employs TRBV21-1 and TRBJ2-2; the table's D call TRBD2 went unverified against the DNA. TRBV21-1 corresponds to a pseudogene. Sequencing used whole blood. The clonotype originates from an adult who was a healthcare worker with PCR-confirmed SARS-CoV-2 infection or an uninfected control (not recorded which). CDR3 amino acids: CASSKFGLNTGELFF. CDR3 DNA: TGTGCCAGCAGCAAATTCGGACTAAACACCGGGGAGCTGTTTTTT.